Below, one T cell receptor (beta chain) is given with its context. This record comes from a study of blood T cell repertoires in COVID-19. Study background: COVID-19 samples, acute and convalescent, were from the United States, Italy and Spain.

Germline CDR1 and CDR2: SGHTA and FQGTGA. CDR3 length equals 14 residues. V was clipped by 5 bases and J by 7 bases; unmatched bases: 5. TCRdb's copy holds only in-frame clones and misses some; the assay was immunoSEQ multiplex PCR. The profile covers some 210,000 clones, with roughly 90% appearing a single time and 4% to 6% taken by the ten largest. The source material was peripheral blood. This TCR was sampled from a woman between 40 and 50 years old with acute or convalescent COVID-19. V is TRBV7-3 and J is TRBJ1-6; 7 positions match TRBD1. The CDR3 loop is CASSTGTVNSPLHF. The CDR3, as DNA: TGTGCCAGCAGCACCGGGACAGTGAATTCACCCCTCCACTTT.